This T cell receptor (beta chain) derives from a study of blood T cells in healthy people across ages. In the study overall: Template switching caught about one barcoded beta molecule for each two T cells.

V lost 0 bases to trimming and J lost 5 bases, with 13 bases between them. This CDR3 contains 15 residues. CDR1 and CDR2 (germline): LGHNA, YSLEER. Every sample had a minimum of 6 million PBMCs isolated. Together with a sample-barcoded 5' primer, a J-beta primer mix was included in a second PCR lasting about 6 to 12 cycles. TCRdb recomputed calls from the 5' RACE reads with MiXCR, one row per CDR3 protein. The sample has hundreds of thousands of distinct CDR3 sequences; over 40% are singletons. Study-wide results and limits: There was a strong correlation between TCR beta diversity and naive T cell percentage. TCR beta diversity per million T cells fell roughly linearly with age.

About this clonotype itself: Its antigen is undetermined.

The TCR sequence derives from a woman older than 75 in good health. Material: blood. V usage is TRBV4-3 and J usage is TRBJ1-2; D is unclear. The CDR3 loop reads CASSQEGAGWYGYTF. Written as DNA, the CDR3 is TGCGCCAGCAGCCAAGAAGGAGCCGGGTGGTATGGCTACACCTTC.